Listed below are T cell receptor beta chains from one sample, sequenced in a study of T cell repertoires in cytomegalovirus infection. TCRdb processed the reads anew with MiXCR; each CDR3 protein has one entry. Counted here are tens of thousands of distinct CDR3 sequences, 4% occurring once; the ten biggest clones make up about 22%. The specimen sequenced was PBMCs. These TCRs come from a human donor in good health (CMV status not recorded). Some clones in this sample may be carry-over from other donors' samples. Each CDR3 is given with its conserved first and last residue. A D gene is named only where the DNA matches it firmly. The size of a clone is reported for some rows only, either as once, few or many, or as a class for expanded clones.

j_gene: TRBJ1-2
abundance: many
d_gene: .
v_gene: TRBV7-2
CDR3nt: TGTGCCAGCAGCGCCGACAGAGGGATCTATGGCTACACCTTC
CDR3aa: CASSADRGIYGYTF

j_gene: TRBJ2-1
abundance: few
d_gene: TRBD2
v_gene: TRBV5-5
CDR3nt: TGTGCCAGCAGCTCCCGACTAGCGGGGGTAAATGAGCAGTTCTTC
CDR3aa: CASSSRLAGVNEQFF

j_gene: TRBJ1-6
abundance: many
d_gene: TRBD1
v_gene: TRBV7-2
CDR3nt: TGTGCCAGCAGCCCAGGGACAGGGCTTATCGGTTCACCCCTCCACTTT
CDR3aa: CASSPGTGLIGSPLHF

j_gene: TRBJ2-2
abundance: many
d_gene: TRBD1
v_gene: TRBV7-2
CDR3nt: TGTGCCAGCAGCTGGGGACAGGCTAACGGGGAGCTGTTTTTT
CDR3aa: CASSWGQANGELFF

j_gene: TRBJ2-7
abundance: many
d_gene: TRBD1
v_gene: TRBV7-2
CDR3nt: TGTGCCAGCAGCAGGACCGGGACAGGCCTCTACGAGCAGTACTTC
CDR3aa: CASSRTGTGLYEQYF

j_gene: TRBJ2-3
abundance: many
d_gene: TRBD2
v_gene: TRBV11-1
CDR3nt: TGTGCCAGCAGCTACAGGCCGGGACTAAGCACAGATACGCAGTATTTT
CDR3aa: CASSYRPGLSTDTQYF

j_gene: TRBJ1-5
abundance: many
d_gene: .
v_gene: TRBV12-3/TRBV12-4
CDR3nt: TGTGCCAGCAGTATGGACGAGGGGCCCCAGCATTTT
CDR3aa: CASSMDEGPQHF

j_gene: TRBJ2-7
abundance: many
d_gene: .
v_gene: TRBV12-3/TRBV12-4
CDR3nt: TGTGCCAGCAGTTCCCAATCCTACGAGCAGTACTTC
CDR3aa: CASSSQSYEQYF

j_gene: TRBJ2-6
abundance: many
d_gene: .
v_gene: TRBV7-2
CDR3nt: TGTGCCAGCAGCTTAGACGGGGACACCTCTGGGGCCAACGTCCTGACTTTC
CDR3aa: CASSLDGDTSGANVLTF

j_gene: TRBJ2-5
abundance: many
d_gene: .
v_gene: TRBV7-8
CDR3nt: TGTGCCAGCAGCTTTGGGGACATACAAGAGACCCAGTACTTC
CDR3aa: CASSFGDIQETQYF

j_gene: TRBJ1-4
abundance: many
d_gene: .
v_gene: TRBV12-3/TRBV12-4
CDR3nt: TGTGCCAGCAGTCTCTCCGGGGCAACTAATGAAAAACTGTTTTTT
CDR3aa: CASSLSGATNEKLFF

j_gene: TRBJ2-1
abundance: few
d_gene: .
v_gene: TRBV5-1
CDR3nt: TGCGCCAGCAGCTTGGTGGACTACAATGAGCAGTTCTTC
CDR3aa: CASSLVDYNEQFF

j_gene: TRBJ1-4
abundance: many
d_gene: .
v_gene: TRBV7-2
CDR3nt: TGTGCCAGCAGCTCTACTGGACGATCCGGGGTTAATGAAAAACTGTTTTTT
CDR3aa: CASSSTGRSGVNEKLFF

j_gene: TRBJ2-3
abundance: many
d_gene: .
v_gene: TRBV7-8
CDR3nt: TGTGCCAGCAGCCCTCTGGGGGGCTACACAGATACGCAGTATTTT
CDR3aa: CASSPLGGYTDTQYF

j_gene: TRBJ2-5
abundance: many
d_gene: .
v_gene: TRBV7-7
CDR3nt: TGTGCTAGCAGCCCTCAAAGGGGGGACCAAGAGACCCAGTACTTC
CDR3aa: CASSPQRGDQETQYF

j_gene: TRBJ1-5
abundance: .
d_gene: TRBD1
v_gene: TRBV19
CDR3nt: TGTGCCAGTAGGACGGGCAGGGGGCAGGGCAATCAGCCCCAGCATTTT
CDR3aa: CASRTGRGQGNQPQHF

j_gene: TRBJ2-2
abundance: many
d_gene: .
v_gene: TRBV7-2
CDR3nt: TGTGCCAGCAGCCGAGACAGGAACACCGGGGAGCTGTTTTTT
CDR3aa: CASSRDRNTGELFF

j_gene: TRBJ2-3
abundance: many
d_gene: .
v_gene: TRBV6-8
CDR3nt: TGTGCCAGCAGAACAGCCACCACAGATACGCAGTATTTT
CDR3aa: CASRTATTDTQYF

j_gene: TRBJ2-7
abundance: many
d_gene: .
v_gene: TRBV6-6
CDR3nt: TGTGCCAGCAGTTACTCTCCCGGTTATGTCTCCGAGCAGTACTTC
CDR3aa: CASSYSPGYVSEQYF

j_gene: TRBJ1-2
abundance: many
d_gene: .
v_gene: TRBV11-2
CDR3nt: TGTGCCAGCAGCCAAGACAGATACTATGGCTACACCTTC
CDR3aa: CASSQDRYYGYTF

j_gene: TRBJ1-5
abundance: many
d_gene: TRBD1
v_gene: TRBV4-1
CDR3nt: TGCGCCAGCAGCCAAGAGACAGGGAGAGGCAATCAGCCCCAGCATTTT
CDR3aa: CASSQETGRGNQPQHF

j_gene: TRBJ1-3
abundance: many
d_gene: .
v_gene: TRBV7-2
CDR3nt: TGTGCCAGCAGCTTAGAGATGGCCAGGGGAAACACCATATATTTT
CDR3aa: CASSLEMARGNTIYF

j_gene: TRBJ2-3
abundance: many
d_gene: .
v_gene: TRBV7-2
CDR3nt: TGTGCCAGCAGCAGAGGTGATACGCAGTATTTT
CDR3aa: CASSRGDTQYF

j_gene: TRBJ1-2
abundance: many
d_gene: .
v_gene: TRBV7-2
CDR3nt: TGTGCCAGCAGCTTAGAGGGGAACAACTATGGCTACACCTTC
CDR3aa: CASSLEGNNYGYTF

j_gene: TRBJ2-5
abundance: .
d_gene: TRBD1
v_gene: TRBV9
CDR3nt: TGTGCCAGCAGCGTAGCCGGGACAGCGCCGCAAGAGACCCAGTACTTC
CDR3aa: CASSVAGTAPQETQYF

j_gene: TRBJ1-2
abundance: many
d_gene: .
v_gene: TRBV7-2
CDR3nt: TGTGCCAGCAGCCTTGCGTTTGGCTACACCTTC
CDR3aa: CASSLAFGYTF

j_gene: TRBJ2-1
abundance: many
d_gene: .
v_gene: TRBV19
CDR3nt: TGTGCCAGTAGTATAATGATCGGGCCATACAATGAGCAGTTCTTC
CDR3aa: CASSIMIGPYNEQFF

j_gene: TRBJ1-5
abundance: many
d_gene: .
v_gene: TRBV7-2
CDR3nt: TGTGCCAGCAGCTTAGTTGCATCTCAGCCCCAGCATTTT
CDR3aa: CASSLVASQPQHF

j_gene: TRBJ2-5
abundance: many
d_gene: .
v_gene: TRBV7-2
CDR3nt: TGTGCCAGCAGCTTAGTTCCAGGGGAGACCCAGTACTTC
CDR3aa: CASSLVPGETQYF

j_gene: TRBJ2-1
abundance: many
d_gene: TRBD2
v_gene: TRBV13
CDR3nt: TGTGCCAGCAGCTCACCGGGACTAGCGGGGTATGAGCAGTTCTTC
CDR3aa: CASSSPGLAGYEQFF

j_gene: TRBJ2-1
abundance: many
d_gene: TRBD2
v_gene: TRBV6-2/TRBV6-3
CDR3nt: TGTGCCAGCAGTCTGATAGCGGGAGTCAGTGGTAATGAGCAGTTCTTC
CDR3aa: CASSLIAGVSGNEQFF

j_gene: TRBJ2-7
abundance: many
d_gene: .
v_gene: TRBV19
CDR3nt: TGTGCCAGTAGTATAAGTCGAACCTACGAGCAGTACTTC
CDR3aa: CASSISRTYEQYF

j_gene: TRBJ2-2
abundance: many
d_gene: .
v_gene: TRBV7-9
CDR3nt: TGTGCCAGCAGCCTTACGTGGGACGGCACCGGGGAGCTGTTTTTT
CDR3aa: CASSLTWDGTGELFF

j_gene: TRBJ2-7
abundance: .
d_gene: .
v_gene: TRBV11-2
CDR3nt: TGTGCCAGCAGCCAAACTACAGGGCCCCACGAGCAGTACTTC
CDR3aa: CASSQTTGPHEQYF

j_gene: TRBJ2-1
abundance: .
d_gene: .
v_gene: TRBV4-1
CDR3nt: TGCGCCAGCAGCCAATCTCAGTGGGAGCTGAGCAATGAGCAGTTCTTC
CDR3aa: CASSQSQWELSNEQFF

j_gene: TRBJ1-4
abundance: many
d_gene: .
v_gene: TRBV30
CDR3nt: TGTGCCTGGAGTCCTTCCCGAGCAACTAATGAAAAACTGTTTTTT
CDR3aa: CAWSPSRATNEKLFF